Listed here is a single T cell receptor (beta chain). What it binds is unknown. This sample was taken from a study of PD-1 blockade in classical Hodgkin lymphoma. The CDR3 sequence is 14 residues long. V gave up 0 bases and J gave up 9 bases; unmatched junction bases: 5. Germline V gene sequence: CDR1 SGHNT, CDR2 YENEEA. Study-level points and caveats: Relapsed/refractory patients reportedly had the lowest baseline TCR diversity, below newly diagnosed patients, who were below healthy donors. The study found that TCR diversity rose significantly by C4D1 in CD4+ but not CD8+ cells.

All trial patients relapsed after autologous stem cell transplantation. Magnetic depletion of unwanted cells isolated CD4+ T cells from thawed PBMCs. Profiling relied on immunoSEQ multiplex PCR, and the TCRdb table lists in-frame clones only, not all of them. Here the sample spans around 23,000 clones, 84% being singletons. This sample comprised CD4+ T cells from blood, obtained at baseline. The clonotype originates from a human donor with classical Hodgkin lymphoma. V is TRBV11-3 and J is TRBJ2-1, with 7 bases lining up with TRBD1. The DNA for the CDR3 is TGTGCCAGCAGCTTAGAGGGGACAGTCCGTGAGCAGTTCTTC. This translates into CASSLEGTVREQFF. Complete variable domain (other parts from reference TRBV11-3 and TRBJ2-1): EAGVVQSPRYKIIEKKQPVAFWCNPISGHNTLYWYLQNLGQGPELLIRYENEEAVDDSQLPKDRFSAERLKGVDSTLKIQPAELGDSAVYLCASSLEGTVREQFFGPGTRLTVL.